The 24 T cell receptor beta chains reported below all come from one sample, sequenced in a study of beta chain features in type 1 diabetes. The investigators reverse transcribed all of the isolated RNA, so they sequenced expressed TCRB transcripts. Sequencing was performed with immunoSEQ multiplex PCR; in TCRdb, only in-frame clones are kept and a portion is missing. The table lists 140,000 to 150,000 clones, about 50% of them singletons. Sequences were obtained from Tregs from blood. The receptors were sampled from a man between 18 and 29 years old in good health.

V usage is TRBV11-3 and J usage is TRBJ2-3; no clear D. Per germline, CDR1 SGHNT and CDR2 YENEEA. There are 14 residues in the CDR3. V was clipped by 1 base and J by 11 bases, with 16 bases between them. The DNA for the CDR3 is TGTGCCAGCAGCTTAGGCCCCAGCGCGATTAGGCAGTATTTT. Translated, it gives CASSLGPSAIRQYF.

J is TRBJ2-1 and V is TRBV19; no clear D gene. This CDR3 is 15 amino acids long. Germline-derived CDR1 and CDR2 are LNHDA and SQIVND (reference sequence). V shed 5 bases and J shed 0 bases, with 11 bases lying between them. The CDR3 bases are TGTGCCAGTAGTTACACAGTGAGCTCCTACAATGAGCAGTTCTTC. Its protein product is CASSYTVSSYNEQFF.

V and J are TRBV7-6 and TRBJ2-1; TRBD2 agrees at 14 bases. This CDR3 spans 16 amino acids. V lost 4 bases and J lost 2; bases outside the gene matches: 1. The germline gives CDR1 SGHVS, CDR2 FNYEAQ. As DNA, the CDR3 is TGTGCCAGCAGCTCGGGACTAGCGGGAGCCTACAATGAGCAGTTCTTC. Its translation: CASSSGLAGAYNEQFF.

The J gene is TRBJ2-1, the V gene TRBV19; tentatively, D is TRBD2 (5 bases). The germline V gene encodes CDR1 LNHDA and CDR2 SQIVND (reference sequence). This CDR3 region has 14 residues. Trimming pared 4 bases from V and 12 bases from J, leaving 19 bases between. The CDR3, as DNA: TGTGCCAGTAGTAACCTCCCCTCAGAGGGCGGGCAGTTCTTC. As protein: CASSNLPSEGGQFF.

This chain connects TRBV7-2 to TRBJ1-2; D not certain. Germline V gene data show CDR1 as SGHTA and CDR2 as FQGNSA. V gave up 5 bases and J gave up 3 bases, with 4 bases separating them. This CDR3 has 11 amino acids. As DNA, the CDR3 is TGTGCCAGCAGCAACTACTATGGCTACACCTTC. Amino acids: CASSNYYGYTF. Full variable domain (outside the CDR3, taken from reference TRBV7-2 and TRBJ1-2): GAGVSQSPSNKVTEKGKDVELRCDPISGHTALYWYRQSLGQGLEFLIYFQGNSAPDKSGLPSDRFSAERTGGSVSTLTIQRTQQEDSAVYLCASSNYYGYTFGSGTRLTVV.

This clone was found a few times. The chain carries TRBV10-3 and TRBJ2-1; 7 nucleotides match TRBD2. CDR3 size: 14 residues. V trimming: 3 bases; J trimming: 8 bases; junction bases outside the gene matches: 7. The V gene's germline CDR1 is ENHRY and CDR2 SYGVKD. The CDR3 sequence is CAISDWKSGDEQFF. CDR3 coding DNA: TGTGCCATCAGTGACTGGAAAAGCGGGGATGAGCAGTTCTTC.

The gene calls are TRBV7-9 and TRBJ2-1, with D tentatively TRBD2 (6 bases). V lost 1 base and J 5 bases, leaving 18 bases between the germline ends. The CDR3 sequence is 17 residues long. Germline-derived CDR1 and CDR2 are SEHNR and FQNEAQ (reference sequence). The DNA of the CDR3 is TGTGCCAGCAGCTTAGTGGGGTGGGAGGCTTACCACAATGAGCAGTTCTTC. This translates into CASSLVGWEAYHNEQFF. The whole variable domain, remainder taken from reference TRBV7-9 and TRBJ2-1, is DTGVSQNPRHKITKRGQNVTFRCDPISEHNRLYWYRQTLGQGPEFLTYFQNEAQLEKSRLLSDRFSAERPKGSFSTLEIQRTEQGDSAMYLCASSLVGWEAYHNEQFFGPGTRLTVL.

This clone was seen once. The genes are TRBV5-1 and TRBJ2-7; maybe TRBD2 (6 bases). From germline, CDR1 is SGHRS and CDR2 YFSETQ. The length of the CDR3 is 15 residues. Trimming pared 1 base from V and 1 base from J, leaving 12 bases between. The CDR3: CASSLRDSRSYEQYF. The CDR3 bases are TGCGCCAGCAGCTTGCGGGACTCCCGATCCTACGAGCAGTACTTC.

The chain combines TRBV7-9 with TRBJ2-7, with D tentatively TRBD1 (6 bases). Trimming shortened V by 1 base and J by 6 bases, and 10 bases separated the two germline ends. Looked up from germline, CDR1 is SEHNR and CDR2 is FQNEAQ (reference sequence). The CDR3 has 13 amino acids. The CDR3: CASSLGQASEQYF. The DNA of the CDR3 is TGTGCCAGCAGCTTAGGACAGGCCAGCGAGCAGTACTTC.

V and J are TRBV2 and TRBJ1-2, with 9 bases identical to TRBD1. V trimming: 6 bases; J trimming: 2 bases; junction bases outside the gene matches: 7. CDR1 is SNHLY, CDR2 FYNNEI, per germline. The length of the CDR3 is 15 residues. The CDR3 region has the DNA TGTGCCAGCAGCAGCCCCGGGACAGGGAACTATGGCTACACCTTC. It translates to CASSSPGTGNYGYTF.

Only a few counts were recorded for this clone. This chain uses TRBV18 with TRBJ2-3; 9 bases are shared with TRBD2. Germline values: CDR1 KGHSH, CDR2 LQKENI. V shed 4 bases and J 4 bases; nucleotides not matched to a gene: 9. The CDR3 is 16 amino acids. This CDR3 is CASSLQPGLAADTQYF. Written as DNA, the CDR3 is TGTGCCAGCTCACTTCAACCGGGACTAGCCGCAGATACGCAGTATTTT.

A single count supports this clone. The chain links TRBV5-4 to TRBJ1-4; D gene ambiguous. Looked up from germline, CDR1 is SGHNT and CDR2 is YYREEE (reference sequence). The CDR3 runs to 12 residues. V gave up 3 bases and J gave up 7 bases, with 7 bases separating them. CDR3 in amino acids: CASSSHSEKLFF. The CDR3 coding sequence is TGTGCCAGCAGCTCGCATAGTGAAAAACTGTTTTTT.

In its sample, this clone was seen a few times. The chain joins TRBV7-2 to TRBJ2-4, with D tentatively TRBD2 (6 bases). The CDR3 covers 16 residues. Trimming took 5 bases from V and 0 from J, leaving 14 bases between them. Germline values: CDR1 SGHTA, CDR2 FQGNSA. For the CDR3, the DNA is TGTGCCAGCAGCCCACGACTAGGCCTAGCCAAAAACATTCAGTACTTC. It is translated as CASSPRLGLAKNIQYF.

This chain joins TRBV5-1 and TRBJ1-2, with 8 positions matching TRBD1. The ends lost 2 bases at V and 10 bases at J; junction bases unmatched: 7. Germline lookup yields CDR1 SGHRS and CDR2 YFSETQ. The CDR3 sequence is 13 residues long. The DNA of the CDR3 is TGCGCCAGCAGCTTTTTACCGGGACAGGCCTACACCTTC. This encodes CASSFLPGQAYTF.

Only a few counts were recorded for this clone. This rearrangement joins TRBV30 to TRBJ1-1; TRBD1 agrees at 8 bases. V shed 7 bases, J shed 5 bases, and the junction held 9 bases outside the gene matches. This CDR3 is 13 amino acids long. CDR1 and CDR2 (germline): GTSNPN, SVGIG (reference sequence). CDR3 sequence reads: CASDRGLGTEAFF. The CDR3 region has the DNA TGTGCCTCCGACAGGGGTTTAGGGACTGAAGCTTTCTTT.

This chain links TRBV4-3 with TRBJ2-2; the D gene is possibly TRBD1 (6 bases). V lost 4 bases and J 4 bases, leaving 10 bases between the germline ends. The CDR3 extends over 14 amino acids. The germline V gene encodes CDR1 LGHNA and CDR2 YSLEER. CDR3 region: CASSRLGGTGELFF. As DNA, the CDR3 is TGCGCCAGCAGCCGGCTAGGGGGCACCGGGGAGCTGTTTTTT.

This clone was observed a handful of times. The V gene is TRBV7-2, the J gene TRBJ2-1, with TRBD2 matching over 15 bases. Per germline, CDR1 SGHTA and CDR2 FQGNSA. V shed 5 bases and J 0 bases; nucleotides not matched to a gene: 8. This CDR3 is built from 19 residues. CDR3 loop: CASSHLGTSGGSSYNEQFF. The CDR3 DNA reads as TGTGCCAGCAGCCACCTAGGGACTAGCGGGGGGAGCTCCTACAATGAGCAGTTCTTC.

This clone was counted a single time. The rearrangement joins TRBV28 to TRBJ1-2; 9 nucleotides align to TRBD1. Per the germline V gene, CDR1 is MDHEN and CDR2 is SYDVKM. The trim removed 6 bases at V and 5 bases at J, leaving 7 bases unmatched. The CDR3 is 14 residues long. CDR3 nucleotide sequence: TGTGCCAGCAGACAACAGGGGGCTGTATATGGCTACACCTTC. Its protein is CASRQQGAVYGYTF.

This clone was seen more than once but under ten times. V is TRBV7-2 and J is TRBJ1-1; a possible D gene is TRBD1 (6 bases). From germline, CDR1 is SGHTA and CDR2 FQGNSA. Trimming removed 3 bases at V and 12 bases at J, with 17 bases between. The CDR3 spans 13 residues. CDR3 loop: CASSLSWTASTFF. Written as DNA, the CDR3 is TGTGCCAGCAGCTTGTCTTGGACAGCCTCTACTTTCTTT.

The J gene is TRBJ2-1, the V gene TRBV5-1; 9 bases agree with TRBD1. Germline CDR1 reads SGHRS; CDR2 reads YFSETQ. CDR3 length: 15 amino acids. V trimming: 1 base; J trimming: 8 bases; junction bases outside the gene matches: 7. CDR3 loop: CASSLWTGVFDEQFF. The CDR3 nucleotides are TGCGCCAGCAGCTTGTGGACAGGGGTGTTCGATGAGCAGTTCTTC.

The rearrangement joins TRBV6-5 to TRBJ1-5; D remains unclear. CDR1 and CDR2 (germline): MNHEY, SVGAGI. This CDR3 spans 15 amino acids. Deletions cut 0 bases from V and 2 bases from J, with 8 bases between. DNA for the CDR3: TGTGCCAGCAGTTACTCGTCCGGAGGCAATCAGCCCCAGCATTTT. Translation: CASSYSSGGNQPQHF.

The rearrangement links TRBV5-1 to TRBJ2-5; 8 bases are a match to TRBD2. The J call is uncertain, as TRBJ2-7 better fits the DNA end. Germline V gene lookup returns CDR1 SGHRS and CDR2 YFSETQ. The CDR3 loop spans 15 amino acids. The CDR3 coding sequence is TGCGCCAGCCGCTCCCTCGAACTAGCGGTCTACGAGCAGTACTTC. Amino acids: CASRSLELAVYEQYF.

This clone was found a few times. V usage is TRBV5-1 and J usage is TRBJ2-7; TRBD2 aligns across 8 bases. The trim removed 4 bases at V and 3 bases at J, leaving 12 bases unmatched. Germline V gene lookup returns CDR1 SGHRS and CDR2 YFSETQ. The CDR3 runs to 16 residues. The CDR3: CASSRGGGGLGYEQYF. CDR3 in DNA: TGCGCCAGCAGCCGAGGTGGGGGGGGACTAGGCTACGAGCAGTACTTC.

The rearrangement links TRBV19 to TRBJ1-1; TRBD1 is a possible D gene (5 bases). This CDR3 has 13 amino acids. Trimming cost V 4 bases and J 4 bases, with 10 bases left between them. CDR1 and CDR2 from the germline V gene are LNHDA and SQIVND (reference sequence). CDR3 residues: CASSRSGGTEAFF. In nucleotides, the CDR3 is TGTGCCAGTAGTAGGTCCGGGGGCACTGAAGCTTTCTTT.